The 16 T cell receptor beta chains below were found in one sample sequenced in a study of Tregs in tolerant kidney transplant recipients. Profiling relied on immunoSEQ multiplex PCR, and the TCRdb table lists in-frame clones only, not all of them. The table lists roughly 250,000 clones, 80% to 85% of them singletons. Sequenced material: CD4+ T cells from blood. All receptors come from a human donor in good health.

The chain has TRBV25-1 and TRBJ2-5; no reliable D call. The CDR3 is 14 amino acids. V lost 1 base and J lost 5, with 11 bases in between. Germline V lookup: CDR1 MGHDK, CDR2 SYGVNS. CDR3 coding DNA: TGTGCCAGCAGTGAATCCCCCCCGAGGGAGACCCAGTACTTC. Translated, it gives CASSESPPRETQYF.

The V gene is TRBV9, the J gene TRBJ2-7; 9 bases are a match to TRBD1. The CDR3 sequence is 14 residues long. Germline V gene data show CDR1 as SGDLS and CDR2 as YYNGEE. V trimming: 3 bases; J trimming: 6 bases; junction bases outside the gene matches: 7. The CDR3 reads CASSAGQGSGEQYF. The CDR3 DNA follows: TGTGCCAGCAGCGCGGGACAGGGAAGTGGCGAGCAGTACTTC.

The chain uses TRBV7-2 and TRBJ2-1; 7 bases agree with TRBD1. Germline values: CDR1 SGHTA, CDR2 FQGNSA. J lost 2 bases, V lost 4 bases, and 5 bases had no gene match. This CDR3 comprises 15 residues. The CDR3 protein is CASSSRTGTYNEQFF. DNA for the CDR3: TGTGCCAGCAGCTCCCGGACAGGAACCTACAATGAGCAGTTCTTC.

The chain links TRBV10-3 to TRBJ1-1; no clear D gene. Between the trimmed V and J ends, which lost 3 bases and 7 bases, there was a span of 9 bases. Germline V gene data show CDR1 as ENHRY and CDR2 as SYGVKD. The CDR3 is 12 amino acids. CDR3 amino acids: CAISDPDGEAFF. CDR3 DNA: TGTGCCATCAGTGACCCAGATGGTGAAGCTTTCTTT.

The chain carries TRBV15 and TRBJ2-5, with 10 bases fitting TRBD1. Trimming at V came to 0 bases and at J to 9 bases, leaving 13 bases not matched to a gene. Germline V gives CDR1 LNHNV, CDR2 YYDKDF (reference sequence). The CDR3 has 17 amino acids. CDR3 amino acids: CATSRDVRDRGRGSQYF. The CDR3 DNA reads TGTGCCACCAGCAGAGATGTCCGTGACAGGGGGCGGGGGTCCCAGTACTTC.

Only a few counts were recorded for this clone. The chain combines TRBV27 with TRBJ2-1; D tentatively fits TRBD1 or TRBD2 (5 bases each). This CDR3 is 14 amino acids long. The germline V gene encodes CDR1 MNHEY and CDR2 SMNVEV (reference sequence). Trimming took 6 bases from V and 8 from J, leaving 17 bases between them. The CDR3 is CASRNGGPGYEQFF. The CDR3 DNA reads TGTGCCAGCAGAAATGGGGGACCAGGGTATGAGCAGTTCTTC.

CDR3 in DNA: TGTGCCAGCAGCCAAGGCGGGACAGGGGGCTGGACCCAGTACTTC. Amino acids: CASSQGGTGGWTQYF. This sequence joins TRBV14 and TRBJ2-5, with 12 positions matching TRBD1. Looked up from germline, CDR1 is SGHDN and CDR2 is FVKESK. Trimming cost V 1 base and J 7 bases; bases outside gene matches: 4. CDR3 length: 15 amino acids.

This chain uses TRBV18 with TRBJ2-2; TRBD1 matches at 10 bases. V was clipped by 1 base and J by 2 bases; unmatched bases: 1. This CDR3 is built from 16 residues. CDR1 and CDR2 (germline): KGHSH, LQKENI. This CDR3 is CASSPRTGGNTGELFF. The CDR3 nucleotides are TGTGCCAGCTCACCACGGACAGGGGGAAACACCGGGGAGCTGTTTTTT. Complete variable domain (other parts from reference TRBV18 and TRBJ2-2): NAGVMQNPRHLVRRRGQEARLRCSPMKGHSHVYWYRQLPEEGLKFMVYLQKENIIDESGMPKERFSAEFPKEGPSILRIQQVVRGDSAAYFCASSPRTGGNTGELFFGEGSRLTVL.

V gene TRBV6-6 combines with J gene TRBJ2-7, with a possible D match to TRBD2 (5 bases). The V and J ends lost 2 bases and 1 base respectively, with 6 bases between them. The CDR3 runs 13 residues. Germline V lookup: CDR1 MNHNY, CDR2 SVGAGI (reference sequence). The CDR3 DNA is TGTGCCAGCAGTTACACTAGGTCCTACGAGCAGTACTTC. It encodes CASSYTRSYEQYF.

The rearrangement joins TRBV19 to TRBJ1-3, with 8 nucleotides matching TRBD1. Germline lookup yields CDR1 LNHDA and CDR2 SQIVND (reference sequence). The CDR3 length is 14 residues. Trimming cost V 8 bases and J 4 bases; bases outside gene matches: 7. CDR3: CASGDRGMGNTIYF. The CDR3, as DNA: TGTGCCAGTGGTGACAGGGGCATGGGAAACACCATATATTTT.

V usage is TRBV30 and J usage is TRBJ1-3; D remains ambiguous. The CDR3 runs to 13 residues. Trimming shortened V by 4 bases and J by 2 bases, and 9 bases separated the two germline ends. Per the germline V gene, CDR1 is GTSNPN and CDR2 is SVGIG (reference sequence). CDR3 DNA sequence: TGTGCCTGGAAACCGGGAGCTGGAAACACCATATATTTT. Amino acid sequence: CAWKPGAGNTIYF.

The chain has TRBV5-4 and TRBJ2-2; 7 nucleotides agree with TRBD2. Looked up from germline, CDR1 is SGHNT and CDR2 is YYREEE (reference sequence). V gave up 1 base and J gave up 3 bases; unmatched junction bases: 3. The CDR3 length is 15 residues. CDR3 region: CASSLSGDDTGELFF. The CDR3 DNA is TGTGCCAGCAGCTTGAGCGGGGACGACACCGGGGAGCTGTTTTTT.

This clone has a single count. The J gene is TRBJ1-2, the V gene TRBV9; tentative D call: TRBD1 (5 bases). This CDR3 contains 15 residues. V was pared by 4 bases and J by 4 bases, with 17 bases between. Germline assignment: CDR1 SGDLS and CDR2 YYNGEE. The CDR3 loop is CASSPPPDSPYGYTF. The CDR3 nucleotides are TGTGCCAGCAGCCCTCCCCCCGACAGTCCCTATGGCTACACCTTC.

The J gene is TRBJ2-1, the V gene TRBV7-2; D not resolved. Germline CDR1 is SGHTA and CDR2 is FQGNSA. The germline V and J ends were trimmed by 1 base and 5 bases, with 6 bases remaining between them. This CDR3 comprises 13 residues. This CDR3 is CASSLGPNNEQFF. The CDR3 coding sequence is TGTGCCAGCAGCTTAGGGCCGAACAATGAGCAGTTCTTC.

The chain recombines TRBV5-1 with TRBJ2-2, with TRBD2 identical over 13 bases. The V gene's germline CDR1 is SGHRS and CDR2 YFSETQ. J lost 6 bases, V lost 1 base, and 9 bases had no gene match. The CDR3 extends over 18 amino acids. CDR3 sequence reads: CASSLTPTSGRAAGELFF. The CDR3 DNA sequence: TGCGCCAGCAGCTTGACTCCCACTAGCGGGAGGGCCGCCGGGGAGCTGTTTTTT. Full variable domain (remainder filled in from reference TRBV5-1 and TRBJ2-2): KAGVTQTPRYLIKTRGQQVTLSCSPISGHRSVSWYQQTPGQGLQFLFEYFSETQRNKGNFPGRFSGRQFSNSRSEMNVSTLELGDSALYLCASSLTPTSGRAAGELFFGEGSRLTVL.

V usage is TRBV5-4 and J usage is TRBJ1-1; unclear D gene. This CDR3 contains 14 residues. Germline CDR1 SGHNT, CDR2 YYREEE (reference sequence). The V and J ends lost 4 bases and 0 bases respectively, with 10 bases between them. The CDR3 region is CASSDGVLNTEAFF. The CDR3 nucleotides are TGTGCCAGCAGCGATGGAGTTTTGAACACTGAAGCTTTCTTT.